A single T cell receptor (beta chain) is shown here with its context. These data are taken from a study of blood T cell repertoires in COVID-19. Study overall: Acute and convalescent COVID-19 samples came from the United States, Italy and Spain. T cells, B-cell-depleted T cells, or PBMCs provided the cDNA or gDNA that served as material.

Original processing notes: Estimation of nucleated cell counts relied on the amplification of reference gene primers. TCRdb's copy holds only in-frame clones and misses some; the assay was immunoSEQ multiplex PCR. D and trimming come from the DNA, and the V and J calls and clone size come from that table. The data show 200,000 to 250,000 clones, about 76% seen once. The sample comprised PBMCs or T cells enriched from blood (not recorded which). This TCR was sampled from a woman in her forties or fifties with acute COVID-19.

The CDR3 sequence: CASSPRRGGNTDTQYF. Here the CDR3 DNA reads TGCGCCAGCAGCCCCCGCCGGGGAGGAAACACAGATACGCAGTATTTT. This chain connects TRBV5-1 to TRBJ2-3, with D perhaps matching TRBD2 (6 bases). In germline, CDR1 is SGHRS, CDR2 YFSETQ. Trimming shortened V by 4 bases and J by 2 bases, and 17 bases separated the two germline ends. The CDR3 covers 16 residues.